This note documents a single T cell receptor beta chain sequence. Its antigen is not known. The sample belongs to a study of breast tumors, draining lymph nodes, adjacent tissues. Study-level results: The data were judged consistent with most tumor T cells coming from lymph node and expanding in tumor. Compared with basal-like, luminal-like tumors shared significantly more repertoire with nontumor tissue. Tumor TCR diversity was below lymph nodes but above nontumor tissue. Data only fit, rather than demonstrated, lymph node origin of most tumor T cells.

The germline V gene encodes CDR1 LNHNV and CDR2 YYDKDF (reference sequence). The V end lost 2 bases, the J end lost 5 bases, and 33 bases lay between the germline ends. The CDR3 length is 21 residues. In TCRdb, the multiplex PCR reads were re-called with MiXCR into one record per CDR3 protein. The repertoire holds just under 65,000 distinct CDR3 sequences, roughly 57% seen once, with around 20% in the top ten. The sample was breast tumor tissue. The chain is built from TRBV15 and TRBJ1-2; D uncertain. The sequence derives from a female donor with breast cancer. Some clones in this sample may be carry-over from other donors' samples. CDR3 in DNA: TGTGCCACCAGCAGATCGGCCGGCACCCCCACAGATACGCAGTATGGATATGGCTACACCTTC. This encodes CATSRSAGTPTDTQYGYGYTF.